This passage covers 4 T cell receptor beta chains from one sample sequenced in a study of OX40 agonist ivuxolimab in advanced cancers. Sequencing was performed with immunoSEQ multiplex PCR; in TCRdb, only in-frame clones are kept and a portion is missing. Found here are fewer than 90,000 clones, about 87% of them singletons; the top ten hold 2.5%. The starting material was CD4+ or CD8+ T cells sorted from blood, obtained in a trial of the OX40 agonist ivuxolimab. These receptors were taken from an adult with an advanced solid tumor such as melanoma, head and neck, liver or kidney cancer.

The gene calls are TRBV10-3 and TRBJ1-2; the match to TRBD1 covers 8 bases. CDR3 size: 13 residues. Germline V CDR1 and CDR2: ENHRY, SYGVKD. J was trimmed by 6 bases and V by 4 bases; bases with no gene match: 4. DNA of the CDR3: TGTGCCATCAGTGCAACAGGGGGGGATGGCTACACCTTC. Translated: CAISATGGDGYTF.

This chain links TRBV7-3 with TRBJ1-5; D is perhaps TRBD1 (5 bases). CDR1 and CDR2 (germline): SGHTA, FQGTGA. The CDR3 length is 17 residues. With 8 bases removed from V and 0 bases from J, the gap between germline ends came to 20 bases. The CDR3 DNA is TGTGCCAGCCAGGCCCCCCAGGGAAAAGATAGCAATCAGCCCCAGCATTTT. This codes for CASQAPQGKDSNQPQHF.

CDR3 amino acids: CASSSEPTLNEKLFF. CDR3 bases: TGTGCCAGCAGCTCCGAGCCGACCCTTAATGAAAAACTGTTTTTT. The chain couples TRBV7-9 to TRBJ1-4, with D unclear. CDR3 length equals 15 residues. The V end was cut by 4 bases, the J end by 4 bases, with 13 bases between. From germline, CDR1 is SEHNR and CDR2 FQNEAQ (reference sequence).

The V and J genes are TRBV7-9 and TRBJ2-1, with TRBD1 identical over 9 bases. V gave up 6 bases and J gave up 9 bases; unmatched junction bases: 12. Germline loops: CDR1 SEHNR, CDR2 FQNEAQ (reference sequence). The CDR3 is 15 residues long. CDR3 sequence: CASSPTGGQDSEQFF. The DNA for the CDR3 is TGTGCCAGCAGTCCAACAGGGGGCCAAGACTCTGAGCAGTTCTTC.